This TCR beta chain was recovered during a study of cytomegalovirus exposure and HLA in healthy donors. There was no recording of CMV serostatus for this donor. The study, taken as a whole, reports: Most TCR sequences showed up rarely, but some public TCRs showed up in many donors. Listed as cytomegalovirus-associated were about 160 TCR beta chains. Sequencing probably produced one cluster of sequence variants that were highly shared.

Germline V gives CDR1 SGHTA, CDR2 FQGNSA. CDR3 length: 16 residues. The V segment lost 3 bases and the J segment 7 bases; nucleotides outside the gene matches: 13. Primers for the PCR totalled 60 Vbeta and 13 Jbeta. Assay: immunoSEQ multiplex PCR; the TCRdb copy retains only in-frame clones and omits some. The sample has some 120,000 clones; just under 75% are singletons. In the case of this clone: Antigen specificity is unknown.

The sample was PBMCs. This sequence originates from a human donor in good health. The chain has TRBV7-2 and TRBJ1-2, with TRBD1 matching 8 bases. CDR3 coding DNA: TGTGCCAGCAGCTTCGCCCCCCAAAGAGGGACAGGTGGCTACACCTTC. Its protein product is CASSFAPQRGTGGYTF.